This T cell receptor (beta chain) was profiled in a study of T cell responses to AZD1222 COVID-19 vaccine. Measured with immunoSEQ multiplex PCR; TCRdb has only the in-frame clones, and not every one. The sample carries fewer than 150,000 clones, 86% recorded once. CDR3 size: 13 residues. Germline V gives CDR1 SEHNR, CDR2 FQNEAQ (reference sequence). Between the trimmed V and J ends, which lost 5 bases and 7 bases, there was a span of 15 bases. The chain carries TRBV7-9 and TRBJ2-7; D is unresolved. The origin of this receptor is an adult in good health. The source was peripheral blood, collected on day 0 of AZD1222 vaccination. CDR3 sequence reads: CASSRNTALEQYF. For the CDR3, the DNA is TGTGCCAGCAGCAGGAATACGGCCTTAGAGCAGTACTTC.